The following is a T cell receptor beta chain sequence with its context. This receptor's antigen is unknown. No much larger clonotype is one base removed from it; base qualities were not supplied. The data derive from a study of T cell repertoires in enteric fever (dated by TCRdb to 2017 to 2018). For the study in its entirety: Using volunteers experimentally challenged with Salmonella Typhi or Paratyphi A, the study rebuilt the Salmonella-specific repertoire of circulating effector CD4+ T cells. To pick out the circulating effector CD4+ T cells responding to Salmonella infection, the researchers turned to mass cytometry. T cells, including ex vivo, were stained with tetramers that had been loaded with variants of the CdtB(105-125) peptide (SP110Y, ST110H). The researchers paired unbiased single-cell cloning with mass cytometry, and they also applied T cell receptor sequencing alongside live fluorescence barcoding.

The run used an Illumina MiSeq. The raw public reads went through TCRdb reprocessing: fastp at Q25, MiXCR clone calling, in-frame beta chains kept. Every entry covers one CDR3 protein and lists the most common genes and DNA from its rows. In this sample the table shows under 2,000 distinct CDR3 sequences, around a third of which occur a single time. Jointly, the top ten make up 15% to 20% of the sample. General study outcomes and caveats: Single amino acid differences in the immunodominant proteins CdtB and PhoN appeared to drive the accumulation of T cells that did not cross-react between serovars. S. Typhi- and S. Paratyphi A-specific immunodominant T cell antigens were identified as HlyE and CdtB, respectively. Among the expanded clonotypes were cross-reactive responses to distantly related Salmonella serovars, as well as clones that recognized antigens found only in S. Typhi or S. Paratyphi A.

Reading from cysteine to phenylalanine, the CDR3 counts 14 amino acids. Kept here is only the CDR3 DNA, which spans 42 bases and is read in frame from base 1. V is reduced by 4 bases and J by 6 bases, leaving a spacing of 13 bases between them. CDR1 SGHRS and CDR2 YFSETQ are derived from the germline V gene. Sequenced input: CCR7- CD38- CD4+ T cells from PBMCs. The source of this sequence is a human donor with Salmonella enteric fever, either typhoid or paratyphoid (not recorded which). The chain employs TRBV5-1 and TRBJ1-4, with the D gene call left open. The sequence in DNA is TGCGCCAGCAGCCTGAAGGGCCTTGATGAAAAACTGTTTTTT. Its protein reads: CASSLKGLDEKLFF.